This T cell receptor (beta chain) was identified during a study of tumor and adjacent non-tumor tissue in lung cancer. Whole-study context: The patients, 10 men and several women, were about 31 to 80 with stage I to III disease.

As concerns this clonotype: Its antigen is undetermined. One end of the junction is discordant with germline, which a read error may explain.

Looked up from germline, CDR1 is SGHAT and CDR2 is FQNNGV. The CDR3 extends over 15 amino acids. No cell sorting was done before RNA was extracted from the tissue. Chemotherapy-naive patients with new lung cancer underwent thoracic surgery in China, August–November 2014. Study findings and constraints: TCR diversity was significantly greater in tumor than normal lung tissue.

Three rounds of nested PCR, following a modified ARM-PCR protocol, produced the TCRbeta library. TCRdb re-derived calls from the multiplex PCR reads in MiXCR, one entry per CDR3 protein. The repertoire has under 250,000 distinct CDR3 sequences, 71% of them found once; the top ten carry approximately 26%. The chain recombines TRBV11-2 with TRBJ2-2, with D possibly being TRBD2 (6 bases). This sequence originates from a man aged 55 to 70 with non-small cell lung cancer. Sequencing input: lung tumor tissue. Here the CDR3 reads CASSLGEVNTGELFF. In DNA form, the CDR3 reads TGTGCCAGTAGCTTAGGGGAGGTTAACACCGGGGAGCTGTTTTTT.